This entry lists 21 T cell receptor beta chains sequenced from one sample in a study of blood T cell repertoires in COVID-19. Profiled with immunoSEQ multiplex PCR; TCRdb holds only in-frame clones, not every one. The sample carries about 69,000 clones, around 85% recorded once. Sequencing input: peripheral blood. Source of these receptors: a man aged 35-49 years with COVID-19, enrolled during active disease.

The rearrangement links TRBV11-2 to TRBJ1-2; 7 bases line up with TRBD1. The V gene end was trimmed by 5 bases and the J gene end by 2 bases; junction bases not matched to a gene: 17. Germline assignment: CDR1 SGHAT and CDR2 FQNNGV. The CDR3 runs 18 residues. CDR3 amino acids: CASSRHTRGVGPNYGYTF. The CDR3 DNA is TGTGCCAGCAGCCGACATACCAGGGGGGTAGGTCCGAACTATGGCTACACCTTC.

This clone was seen a few times. The chain has TRBV4-1 and TRBJ1-5; TRBD1 matches 7 bases. The CDR3 extends over 13 amino acids. The germline CDR1 and CDR2 sequences are MGHRA and YSYEKL. V lost 3 bases, J lost 8 bases, and 4 bases stayed unmatched. The CDR3 region is CASSQDRIEPQHF. In DNA form, the CDR3 reads TGCGCCAGCAGCCAGGACAGGATAGAGCCCCAGCATTTT.

The chain couples TRBV15 to TRBJ1-5; unclear D gene. CDR1 and CDR2 (germline): LNHNV, YYDKDF (reference sequence). The CDR3 is 16 amino acids. The V and J ends lost 0 bases and 2 bases respectively, with 11 bases between them. CDR3 region: CATSRDLMIGNQPQHF. CDR3 in DNA: TGTGCCACCAGCAGAGATCTGATGATAGGCAATCAGCCCCAGCATTTT.

The chain uses TRBV19 and TRBJ2-7, with D maybe TRBD1 (6 bases). CDR1 is LNHDA, CDR2 SQIVND, per germline (reference sequence). The CDR3 is made up of 14 amino acids. The V end lost 5 bases, the J end lost 1 base, and 12 bases lay between the germline ends. DNA for the CDR3: TGTGCCAGTAGTGCAACAGGGACGTCCTACGAGCAGTACTTC. It specifies CASSATGTSYEQYF.

The chain uses TRBV28 and TRBJ1-2; perhaps TRBD1 as D (6 bases). The V gene's germline CDR1 is MDHEN and CDR2 SYDVKM. V lost 5 bases and J lost 8, with 9 bases in between. CDR3 length: 11 amino acids. CDR3 loop: CASSGGQGYTF. The CDR3 DNA follows: TGTGCCAGCAGTGGGGGACAAGGCTACACCTTC.

This chain links TRBV7-9 with TRBJ2-7; D is possibly TRBD1 (5 bases). This CDR3 comprises 12 residues. V lost 2 bases and J lost 4, with 6 bases in between. From germline, CDR1 is SEHNR and CDR2 FQNEAQ (reference sequence). The CDR3 sequence is CASSLKGYEQYF. The CDR3 DNA sequence: TGTGCCAGCAGCTTAAAGGGGTACGAGCAGTACTTC. Drawing the rest from reference TRBV7-9 and TRBJ2-7, the complete variable domain is DTGVSQNPRHKITKRGQNVTFRCDPISEHNRLYWYRQTLGQGPEFLTYFQNEAQLEKSRLLSDRFSAERPKGSFSTLEIQRTEQGDSAMYLCASSLKGYEQYFGPGTRLTVT.

The chain joins TRBV7-9 to TRBJ2-6; D perhaps matches TRBD2 (5 bases). The germline V gene encodes CDR1 SEHNR and CDR2 FQNEAQ (reference sequence). V was pared by 5 bases and J by 0 bases, with 8 bases between. The CDR3 runs 15 residues. The CDR3 spells CASSLGSSGANVLTF. CDR3 DNA sequence: TGTGCCAGCAGCCTAGGGAGCTCTGGGGCCAACGTCCTGACTTTC.

The chain is built from TRBV11-2 and TRBJ2-5; 15 nucleotides align to TRBD2. Germline-derived CDR1 and CDR2 are SGHAT and FQNNGV. V lost 5 bases, J lost 5 bases, and 12 bases stayed unmatched. This CDR3 spans 18 amino acids. CDR3 sequence (DNA): TGTGCCAGCAGCAAGGGACTAGCGGGGGGTCTGGGGTGGGAGACCCAGTACTTC. This translates into CASSKGLAGGLGWETQYF.

The V gene is TRBV3-1 (or the pseudogene TRBV3-2), the J gene TRBJ2-1; a weak D match, TRBD1 (6 bases). Germline V gene lookup returns CDR1 LGHDT and CDR2 YNNKEL (reference sequence). V gave up 2 bases and J gave up 8 bases, with 10 bases separating them. This CDR3 spans 13 amino acids. CDR3 sequence (DNA): TGTGCCAGCAGCCAATCAGGGGTGGATGAGCAGTTCTTC. Protein: CASSQSGVDEQFF.

The rearrangement links TRBV9 to TRBJ1-5; a weak D match, TRBD1 (5 bases). Germline assignment: CDR1 SGDLS and CDR2 YYNGEE. Trimming pared 4 bases from V and 7 bases from J, leaving 12 bases between. CDR3 length: 13 amino acids. In DNA, the CDR3 is TGTGCCAGCAGCCCCGCCGGGGGGCAGCCCCAGCATTTT. Protein sequence: CASSPAGGQPQHF.

The chain couples TRBV3-1 (or the pseudogene TRBV3-2) to TRBJ2-1; D is ambiguous. V lost 0 bases and J 0 bases, leaving 9 bases between the germline ends. Germline values: CDR1 LGHDT, CDR2 YNNKEL (reference sequence). The CDR3 runs 16 residues. CDR3 in amino acids: CASSQEGSSSYNEQFF. The DNA of the CDR3 is TGTGCCAGCAGCCAAGAGGGCAGTAGCTCCTACAATGAGCAGTTCTTC.

V usage is TRBV19 and J usage is TRBJ1-5; D is unresolved. V dropped 5 bases and J dropped 4 bases, with 12 bases sitting between them. CDR1 and CDR2 from the germline V gene are LNHDA and SQIVND (reference sequence). CDR3 length: 14 amino acids. The CDR3 DNA reads as TGTGCCAGTAGTGCAGAAAGAGGAAATCAGCCCCAGCATTTT. This sequence encodes CASSAERGNQPQHF.

The rearrangement links TRBV30 to TRBJ1-2, with unresolved D. CDR1 and CDR2 (germline): GTSNPN, SVGIG (reference sequence). The CDR3 is 11 residues long. V was pared by 5 bases and J by 8 bases, with 12 bases between. Here the CDR3 reads CAWENGVGYTF. CDR3 nucleotides: TGTGCCTGGGAAAACGGGGTCGGCTACACCTTC. Full variable domain (rest looked up from reference TRBV30 and TRBJ1-2): SQTIHQWPATLVQPVGSPLSLECTVEGTSNPNLYWYRQAAGRGLQLLFYSVGIGQISSEVPQNLSASRPQDRQFILSSKKLLLSDSGFYLCAWENGVGYTFGSGTRLTVV.

V gene TRBV5-1 combines with J gene TRBJ1-3, with D hard to call. CDR3 length equals 14 residues. Germline CDR1 reads SGHRS; CDR2 reads YFSETQ. Trimming took 0 bases from V and 2 from J, leaving 6 bases between them. Here the CDR3 DNA reads TGCGCCAGCAGCTTGGGAGTTGCTGGAAACACCATATATTTT. Amino acid sequence: CASSLGVAGNTIYF.

This clone showed up just once. This chain links TRBV11-1 with TRBJ2-3, with 7 bases identical to TRBD1. The germline CDR1 and CDR2 sequences are SGHAT and FQDESV (reference sequence). The CDR3 spans 14 residues. V shed 5 bases and J 3 bases; nucleotides not matched to a gene: 5. CDR3: CASSRDRATDTQYF. In nucleotides, the CDR3 is TGTGCCAGCAGCCGAGACAGGGCGACAGATACGCAGTATTTT.

The gene calls are TRBV3-1 (or the pseudogene TRBV3-2) and TRBJ2-2; maybe TRBD1 (5 bases). In germline, CDR1 is LGHDT, CDR2 YNNKEL (reference sequence). The CDR3 has 14 residues. V was pared by 1 base and J by 6 bases, with 9 bases between. Here the CDR3 reads CASSQAVGAGELFF. In DNA, the CDR3 is TGTGCCAGCAGCCAAGCGGTAGGGGCCGGGGAGCTGTTTTTT.

The gene calls are TRBV5-4 and TRBJ2-3; 7 bases map to TRBD2. V shed 7 bases, J shed 2 bases, and the junction held 7 bases outside the gene matches. Germline-derived CDR1 and CDR2 are SGHNT and YYREEE (reference sequence). The CDR3 covers 14 residues. The CDR3 coding sequence is TGTGCCAGCGGGGGGGTCCAAAACACAGATACGCAGTATTTT. Its protein product is CASGGVQNTDTQYF.

The rearrangement joins TRBV9 to TRBJ1-1, with TRBD1 identical over 8 bases. The CDR3 runs 15 residues. Trimming at V came to 3 bases and at J to 0 bases, leaving 4 bases not matched to a gene. Germline-derived CDR1 and CDR2 are SGDLS and YYNGEE. The CDR3 region is CASSGHRGMNTEAFF. CDR3 sequence (DNA): TGTGCCAGCAGCGGGCACAGGGGGATGAACACTGAAGCTTTCTTT.

This chain uses TRBV2 with TRBJ1-6; maybe TRBD1 (5 bases). The CDR3 runs 14 residues. With 9 bases removed from V and 4 bases from J, the gap between germline ends came to 13 bases. Germline values: CDR1 SNHLY, CDR2 FYNNEI. The chain's CDR3 is CASFTGTYNSPLHF. The CDR3 bases are TGTGCCAGTTTTACCGGGACTTATAATTCACCCCTCCACTTT.

CDR3 in DNA: TGTGCCAGCAGTTACTCGAACAAAATGGCCTACGAGCAGTACTTC. It translates to CASSYSNKMAYEQYF. J is TRBJ2-7 and V is TRBV6-5; D gene unclear. V lost 0 bases to trimming and J lost 2 bases, with 11 bases between them. This CDR3 comprises 15 residues. Germline V gene sequence: CDR1 MNHEY, CDR2 SVGAGI.

The CDR3 DNA follows: TGTGCCAGTAGAACCGGGACAGCGGCCGGGGAGCTGTTTTTT. Translation gives CASRTGTAAGELFF. The gene calls are TRBV19 and TRBJ2-2; 7 nucleotides line up with TRBD1. Germline V gene sequence: CDR1 LNHDA, CDR2 SQIVND (reference sequence). The CDR3 is made up of 14 amino acids. V was clipped by 6 bases and J by 6 bases; unmatched bases: 7. Full variable domain (outside the CDR3, taken from reference TRBV19 and TRBJ2-2): DGGITQSPKYLFRKEGQNVTLSCEQNLNHDAMYWYRQDPGQGLRLIYYSQIVNDFQKGDIAEGYSVSREKKESFPLTVTSAQKNPTAFYLCASRTGTAAGELFFGEGSRLTVL.